Listed below are T cell receptor beta chains from one sample, sequenced in a study of identical twins. Each CDR3 protein gets one entry after TCRdb re-called the 5' RACE reads with MiXCR. Of about 530,000 distinct CDR3 sequences in the sample, under 25% were seen once. These same data were also listed under a study on yellow fever vaccine responses in identical twins.

The sample consisted of CD4+ T cells sorted from blood. All receptors come from a woman in her late teens or twenties in good health. CDR3s leave out the opening cysteine and the closing phenylalanine or tryptophan. A D gene is named only where the DNA matches it firmly. The listing skips clone size in some rows; elsewhere it reads once, few, many or a size class.

D gene: NA
clone size: NA
J gene: TRBJ1-5
V gene: TRBV12-3/TRBV12-4
CDR3 protein: ASLAGLGQPQH

D gene: NA
clone size: NA
J gene: TRBJ2-1
V gene: TRBV2
CDR3 protein: ASSGGALSSYNEQF

D gene: TRBD1
clone size: many
J gene: TRBJ1-1
V gene: TRBV12-3/TRBV12-4
CDR3 protein: ASSLDRGGTEAF

D gene: NA
clone size: once
J gene: TRBJ2-5
V gene: TRBV28
CDR3 protein: ASSPPRAPKMETQY

D gene: NA
clone size: few
J gene: TRBJ2-2
V gene: TRBV29-1
CDR3 protein: SVFSDTGELF

D gene: TRBD1
clone size: NA
J gene: TRBJ2-5
V gene: TRBV6-1
CDR3 protein: ASSRQTGGTETQY

D gene: NA
clone size: NA
J gene: TRBJ2-1
V gene: TRBV7-2
CDR3 protein: ASSLSRDNEQF

D gene: TRBD1
clone size: few
J gene: TRBJ2-5
V gene: TRBV5-1
CDR3 protein: ASSSGQGLRTQY

D gene: TRBD2
clone size: NA
J gene: TRBJ2-1
V gene: TRBV18
CDR3 protein: ASSPRWREGLNEQF

D gene: TRBD2
clone size: NA
J gene: TRBJ2-2
V gene: TRBV7-9
CDR3 protein: ASSLVSGSAGELF

D gene: NA
clone size: NA
J gene: TRBJ2-5
V gene: TRBV29-1
CDR3 protein: SVKGDRYQETQY

D gene: NA
clone size: few
J gene: TRBJ1-6
V gene: TRBV27
CDR3 protein: ASSLWGNSPLH

D gene: NA
clone size: few
J gene: TRBJ2-2
V gene: TRBV11-2
CDR3 protein: ASSSLGPPGGELF

D gene: NA
clone size: NA
J gene: TRBJ1-1
V gene: TRBV19
CDR3 protein: ASIGGGLLMNTEAF

D gene: NA
clone size: few
J gene: TRBJ2-2
V gene: TRBV6-1
CDR3 protein: ASSPGWGRGKNTGELF

D gene: NA
clone size: NA
J gene: TRBJ2-1
V gene: TRBV2
CDR3 protein: ASTMGSGEHF

D gene: NA
clone size: NA
J gene: TRBJ2-5
V gene: TRBV5-1
CDR3 protein: ASSLQAGLSETQY

D gene: NA
clone size: NA
J gene: TRBJ2-1
V gene: TRBV7-2
CDR3 protein: ASSTVGGELF

D gene: TRBD1
clone size: few
J gene: TRBJ1-6
V gene: TRBV28
CDR3 protein: ASSPRDRDNSPLH

D gene: NA
clone size: few
J gene: TRBJ2-1
V gene: TRBV11-3
CDR3 protein: ASSLGPPYNEQF

D gene: NA
clone size: once
J gene: TRBJ2-1
V gene: TRBV10-3
CDR3 protein: AIGDSSSAYNEQF

D gene: NA
clone size: NA
J gene: TRBJ2-2
V gene: TRBV20-1
CDR3 protein: SAREVITGELF

D gene: NA
clone size: NA
J gene: TRBJ1-5
V gene: TRBV11-2
CDR3 protein: ASSQLTGPGNQPQH

D gene: NA
clone size: NA
J gene: TRBJ1-1
V gene: TRBV12-3/TRBV12-4
CDR3 protein: ASSLGSGTAFEAF